A selection of T cell receptor beta chains follows, all from one sample in a study of T cell responses to AZD1222 COVID-19 vaccine. This table comes from immunoSEQ multiplex PCR, and its TCRdb copy is limited to in-frame clones, with some not included. The table includes tens of thousands of clones, about 90% detected once. The sample in question was peripheral blood, obtained on day 0 of AZD1222 vaccination. The receptors derive from an adult in good health. The CDR3 runs from the conserved cysteine through the conserved F or W. The D gene is left open where the match is weak. Some rows have no size entry. The others give once, few or many, or a class for an expanded clone.

TRBJ1-6	TRBD1	TRBV18	-	CASGARTGYNSPLHF	TGTGCCAGCGGCGCGCGGACAGGATATAATTCACCCCTCCACTTT
TRBJ1-1	TRBD1	TRBV6-6	-	CASSYSGGGYTEAFF	TGTGCCAGCAGTTACTCGGGAGGGGGCTACACTGAAGCTTTCTTT
TRBJ1-6	-	TRBV9	-	CASSVGRGPNSPLHF	TGTGCCAGCAGCGTAGGCAGGGGTCCTAATTCACCCCTCCACTTT
TRBJ1-5	TRBD1	TRBV5-1	-	CASSFGTGDQPQHF	TGCGCCAGCAGCTTCGGGACAGGGGATCAGCCCCAGCATTTT
TRBJ1-1	-	TRBV14	-	CASSQANVGAKAFF	TGTGCCAGCAGCCAAGCCAACGTGGGGGCAAAGGCTTTCTTT
TRBJ1-6	-	TRBV13	-	CASSLDMGGRGSPLHF	TGTGCCAGCAGCTTAGATATGGGGGGACGAGGGTCACCCCTCCACTTT
TRBJ1-5	-	TRBV6-5	-	CASSLGVYSNQPQHF	TGTGCCAGCAGTCTAGGGGTCTATAGCAATCAGCCCCAGCATTTT
TRBJ2-7	-	TRBV18	-	CASSPGTLGPVYEQYF	TGTGCCAGCTCACCGGGGACATTAGGGCCAGTCTACGAGCAGTACTTC
TRBJ1-1	-	TRBV7-9	-	CASRDYNLNTEAFF	TGTGCCAGCAGGGACTACAACCTGAACACTGAAGCTTTCTTT
TRBJ1-5	TRBD1	TRBV7-2	-	CASSLDRGSGNQPQHF	TGTGCCAGCAGCCTGGACAGGGGATCGGGCAATCAGCCCCAGCATTTT
TRBJ2-7	-	TRBV6-5	-	CASSYSGGHEQYF	TGTGCCAGCAGTTACTCGGGGGGACACGAGCAGTACTTC
TRBJ1-1	-	TRBV2	-	CASSWAVYLAFF	TGTGCCAGCAGTTGGGCAGTCTACCTAGCTTTCTTT
TRBJ1-1	-	TRBV7-9	-	CASSLSSAEAFF	TGTGCCAGCAGCTTAAGTTCAGCAGAAGCTTTCTTT
TRBJ1-3	TRBD1	TRBV11-2	-	CASSRTGTGVGNTIYF	TGTGCCAGCAGCCGTACCGGGACAGGGGTTGGAAACACCATATATTTT
TRBJ2-3	TRBD2	TRBV9	-	CASSSLSGERDTQYF	TGTGCCAGCAGCTCCCTGAGCGGGGAACGGGATACGCAGTATTTT
TRBJ2-5	-	TRBV12-3/TRBV12-4	-	CASSLARPETQYF	TGTGCCAGCAGTTTAGCGCGACCCGAGACCCAGTACTTC
TRBJ1-1	-	TRBV14	-	CASTEQANTEAFF	TGTGCCAGCACCGAACAAGCGAACACTGAAGCTTTCTTT
TRBJ2-2	-	TRBV5-1	-	CASSLSPAANTGELFF	TGCGCCAGCAGCTTAAGCCCAGCGGCGAACACCGGGGAGCTGTTTTTT
TRBJ1-1	TRBD1	TRBV19	-	CASSIPGGPNTEAFF	TGTGCCAGTAGTATTCCAGGGGGCCCGAACACTGAAGCTTTCTTT
TRBJ2-2	-	TRBV30	-	CAWSVTGELFF	TGTGCCTGGAGTGTAACCGGGGAGCTGTTTTTT
TRBJ2-3	TRBD2	TRBV9	-	CASSSGTSGYTDTQYF	TGTGCCAGCAGCTCCGGGACTAGCGGTTACACAGATACGCAGTATTTT
TRBJ1-2	-	TRBV14	once	CASSQARRNYGYTF	TGTGCCAGCAGCCAAGCCAGGCGTAACTATGGCTACACCTTC
TRBJ1-1	-	TRBV29-1	few	CSVDDGTNTEAFF	TGCAGCGTTGATGACGGGACTAACACTGAAGCTTTCTTT
TRBJ2-7	TRBD2	TRBV5-5	-	CASSLEGLAVQYF	TGTGCCAGCAGCTTGGAGGGACTAGCGGTGCAGTACTTC
TRBJ1-2	-	TRBV14	-	CASSQSQVGYGYTF	TGTGCCAGCAGCCAATCGCAGGTTGGCTATGGCTACACCTTC
TRBJ2-3	-	TRBV5-1	-	CASSLAVSGQGSTQYF	TGCGCCAGCAGCTTGGCCGTATCGGGGCAGGGGAGTACGCAGTATTTT
TRBJ2-3	TRBD2	TRBV5-1	-	CASSSAGLDTDTQYF	TGCGCCAGCTCCTCGGCCGGACTAGACACAGATACGCAGTATTTT
TRBJ2-2	-	TRBV9	-	CASSVRDSNTGELFF	TGTGCCAGCAGCGTTCGGGATTCGAACACCGGGGAGCTGTTTTTT
TRBJ1-2	TRBD1	TRBV4-1	-	CASSQDRGAYGYTF	TGCGCCAGCAGCCAAGACAGGGGGGCCTATGGCTACACCTTC
TRBJ2-7	TRBD1	TRBV4-1	-	CASSQLTGGNEQYF	TGCGCCAGCAGCCAACTAACAGGGGGCAACGAGCAGTACTTC
TRBJ2-2	-	TRBV5-6	-	CASSPGQRTGELFF	TGTGCCAGCAGCCCGGGACAACGCACCGGGGAGCTGTTTTTT
TRBJ1-5	-	TRBV4-1	once	CASSQGTVANQPQHF	TGCGCCAGCAGCCAGGGGACCGTAGCAAATCAGCCCCAGCATTTT
TRBJ1-6	-	TRBV9	-	CASSPLEGSGSPLHF	TGTGCCAGCAGCCCACTGGAGGGGAGTGGTTCACCCCTCCACTTT
TRBJ2-2	-	TRBV7-8	-	CASKGQNTGELFF	TGTGCCAGCAAGGGACAGAACACCGGGGAGCTGTTTTTT
TRBJ2-5	-	TRBV5-1	-	CASSDGRDQETQYF	TGCGCCAGCAGCGACGGACGGGACCAAGAGACCCAGTACTTC
TRBJ2-1	-	TRBV30	once	CAWSRTGRDEQFF	TGTGCCTGGAGTCGAACAGGGCGCGATGAGCAGTTCTTC
TRBJ2-6	-	TRBV27	-	CASSSGVSGANVLTF	TGTGCCAGCAGTTCGGGAGTCTCTGGGGCCAACGTCCTGACTTTC
TRBJ2-2	TRBD2	TRBV5-1	-	CASSRAQTSGSGELFF	TGCGCCAGCAGCCGAGCGCAGACTAGCGGGTCCGGGGAGCTGTTTTTT
TRBJ1-5	TRBD1	TRBV7-9	-	CASSPTGGRGQPQHF	TGTGCCAGCAGCCCGACAGGGGGCCGGGGTCAGCCCCAGCATTTT